The 19 T cell receptor beta chains given below trace back to one sample, sequenced in a study of T cell repertoires in cytomegalovirus infection. TCRdb re-called the reads with MiXCR, one entry per CDR3 protein. The sample includes approximately 1,000,000 distinct CDR3 sequences, approximately 30% of them seen just once. Their target antigens are unknown. The sample here was cultured CD8+ T cells from PBMCs, taken from culture after CMV antigen stimulation. These receptors came from a human donor in good health (CMV status not recorded). Some clones in this sample may be carry-over from other donors' samples.

This clonotype was observed at least ten times. The chain couples TRBV6-1 to TRBJ2-1; D might be TRBD2 (5 bases). Trimming took off 5 bases at V and 9 bases at J, with 8 bases between the two ends. This CDR3 has 11 amino acids. Germline values: CDR1 MNHNS, CDR2 SASEGT. The CDR3 DNA reads TGTGCCAGCAGTAGTGGACTTGAGCAGTTCTTC. Its protein is CASSSGLEQFF.

This clonotype appeared a single time. V and J are TRBV29-1 and TRBJ1-1; no firm D call. This CDR3 region has 14 residues. In germline, CDR1 is SQVTM, CDR2 ANQGSEA. V was cut by 0 bases and J by 0 bases, with 8 bases left in between. CDR3 sequence (DNA): TGCAGCGTTGAAGAAGAGGCTATGAACACTGAAGCTTTCTTT. Protein sequence: CSVEEEAMNTEAFF.

This clonotype was seen only a few times. The chain links TRBV7-4 to TRBJ2-5, with D maybe TRBD1 (6 bases). V gave up 2 bases and J gave up 4 bases, with 14 bases separating them. CDR1 is SGHVT, CDR2 SQSDAQ, per germline. This CDR3 region has 15 residues. The CDR3 region is CASSLFPGDLETQYF. In DNA form, the CDR3 reads TGTGCCAGCAGCTTATTCCCAGGGGATTTAGAGACCCAGTACTTC.

V and J are TRBV6-2 or TRBV6-3 and TRBJ1-5; D gene ambiguous. V dropped 2 bases and J dropped 2 bases, with 7 bases sitting between them. Germline CDR1 and CDR2: MNHEY and SVGEGT. The CDR3 length is 14 residues. CDR3 amino acids: CASSYASRNQPQHF. In nucleotides, the CDR3 is TGTGCCAGCAGTTACGCATCGCGCAATCAGCCCCAGCATTTT.

This clonotype was picked up one time. J is TRBJ1-1 and V is TRBV11-2; 9 nucleotides match TRBD1. The CDR3 is 14 residues long. The V and J ends lost 4 bases and 3 bases, in that order; junction bases with no gene match: 3. CDR1 and CDR2 (germline): SGHAT, FQNNGV. The CDR3 sequence: CASSWRTGDTEAFF. CDR3 nucleotide sequence: TGTGCCAGCAGCTGGAGGACAGGGGACACTGAAGCTTTCTTT.

On this clonotype itself: A much larger clone lies one base from this, so it may be a read error. The J gene is TRBJ1-2, the V gene TRBV7-2; 8 bases match TRBD1. The germline V gene encodes CDR1 SGHTA and CDR2 FQGNSA. This CDR3 region has 13 residues. In DNA form, the CDR3 reads TGTGTCAGTTACAGGGGGATTAACTATGGCTACACCTTC. This sequence encodes CVSYRGINYGYTF.

The V and J genes are TRBV4-1 and TRBJ2-1, with 8 bases aligning to TRBD2. The CDR3 runs to 15 residues. J lost 8 bases, V lost 0 bases, and 6 bases had no gene match. Germline V gene lookup returns CDR1 MGHRA and CDR2 YSYEKL. CDR3 in DNA: TGCGCCAGCAGCCAAGAGTTTGTCGGGGGGGATGAGCAGTTCTTC. Protein product: CASSQEFVGGDEQFF.

The chain is built from TRBV6-8 and TRBJ1-6; D is perhaps TRBD1 (6 bases). This CDR3 is 15 amino acids long. The V gene lost 10 bases and the J gene lost 7 bases, with 20 bases spanning the gap. CDR1 is MNHGY, CDR2 SAAAGT, per germline. In DNA, the CDR3 is TGTGCCACCCCGACGGTGGGGGCAGAGAATTCACCCCTCCACTTT. It specifies CATPTVGAENSPLHF.

V usage is TRBV27 and J usage is TRBJ1-2; D is uncertain. V was cut by 5 bases and J by 4 bases, with 17 bases left in between. Germline V gene sequence: CDR1 MNHEY, CDR2 SMNVEV (reference sequence). The CDR3 is 15 amino acids. CDR3 protein: CASSLTVPPGYGYTF. The CDR3 DNA reads TGTGCCAGCAGTCTTACGGTCCCCCCAGGCTATGGCTACACCTTC.

The chain is built from TRBV27 and TRBJ1-4, with 7 nucleotides matching TRBD1. Germline V CDR1 and CDR2: MNHEY, SMNVEV (reference sequence). The CDR3 contains 16 residues. J gave up 0 bases and V 0 bases, and 1 base lay outside the gene matches. DNA for the CDR3: TGTGCCAGCAGTTTATCCGGGACAGCAACTAATGAAAAACTGTTTTTT. Translated: CASSLSGTATNEKLFF.

This rearrangement joins TRBV10-2 to TRBJ2-7, with D hard to call. V dropped 0 bases and J dropped 0 bases, with 12 bases sitting between them. The germline V gene encodes CDR1 WSHSY and CDR2 SAAADI. This CDR3 spans 16 amino acids. CDR3 sequence reads: CASSESGAVSSYEQYF. The CDR3 nucleotides read TGCGCCAGCAGTGAGTCTGGTGCAGTCAGCTCCTACGAGCAGTACTTC.

This clonotype came up a few times. CDR3 coding DNA: TGTGCCAGCAGCCCAACTACCAGGAAAACTGAAGCTTTCTTT. Its translation: CASSPTTRKTEAFF. V gene TRBV7-9 combines with J gene TRBJ1-1; D is uncertain. The germline V gene has CDR1 SEHNR and CDR2 FQNEAQ (reference sequence). The V end lost 5 bases, the J end lost 5 bases, and 15 bases lay between the germline ends. The CDR3 consists of 14 residues.

This clonotype occurred a few times. CDR3 residues: CASGLAGADTQYF. The CDR3 DNA sequence: TGTGCCAGTGGACTAGCGGGGGCAGATACGCAGTATTTT. The rearrangement uses TRBV19 and TRBJ2-3, with TRBD2 identical over 13 bases. Losses at the gene ends were 8 bases for V and 4 bases for J; bases not matched to a gene: 0. The length of the CDR3 is 13 residues. The germline CDR1 and CDR2 sequences are LNHDA and SQIVND (reference sequence).

This clonotype has a handful of counts. The genes are TRBV6-5 and TRBJ2-4, with D perhaps matching TRBD1 or TRBD2 (5 bases each). Trimming took 7 bases from V and 2 from J, leaving 15 bases between them. The CDR3 totals 15 residues. Germline values: CDR1 MNHEY, CDR2 SVGAGI. CDR3 sequence reads: CASTSSWGTKNIQYF. CDR3 nucleotides: TGTGCCAGCACTTCCTCGTGGGGGACCAAAAACATTCAGTACTTC.

A word on this clonotype: A much more abundant neighbour one base away suggests this may be a read error. The chain has TRBV7-8 and TRBJ1-6; a possible D gene is TRBD1 (5 bases). The CDR3 runs 18 residues. Germline V gene data show CDR1 as SGHVS and CDR2 as FQNEAQ. DNA of the CDR3: TGTGCCAGCAGCTTAGAGGGGTCCGGAAGCTCCTATAATTCACTCCTCCACTTT. It yields the protein CASSLEGSGSSYNSLLHF.

This clonotype was counted between two and nine times. The chain recombines TRBV12-3 or TRBV12-4 with TRBJ2-1; TRBD2 matches 12 bases. J gave up 8 bases and V 3 bases, and 8 bases lay outside the gene matches. The CDR3 is made up of 16 amino acids. CDR3 sequence reads: CASSFGLAGGPHEQFF. CDR3 nucleotides: TGTGCCAGCAGTTTTGGGCTAGCGGGGGGGCCGCATGAGCAGTTCTTC.

This clonotype came up a few times. CDR3 in amino acids: CASSDRQGDPDTQYF. CDR3 nucleotides: TGTGCCAGCAGTGATAGACAGGGCGACCCAGATACGCAGTATTTT. The chain carries TRBV7-9 and TRBJ2-3, with 7 positions matching TRBD1. This CDR3 has 15 amino acids. J lost 4 bases, V lost 6 bases, and 10 bases had no gene match. Germline V CDR1 and CDR2: SEHNR, FQNEAQ (reference sequence).

The chain recombines TRBV10-3 with TRBJ1-2, with D possibly matching TRBD1 (6 bases). Trimming took off 1 base at V and 7 bases at J, with 13 bases between the two ends. This CDR3 has 14 residues. From germline, CDR1 is ENHRY and CDR2 SYGVKD. The CDR3 is CAISEFGGESGYTF. CDR3 nucleotides: TGTGCCATCAGTGAGTTTGGGGGCGAGAGTGGCTACACCTTC.

The chain joins TRBV12-5 to TRBJ2-1; the D gene is possibly TRBD2 (6 bases). Trimming removed 10 bases from V and 0 bases from J, with 7 bases in between. There are 12 residues in the CDR3. Per germline, CDR1 LGHNT and CDR2 FRNRAP. The CDR3 DNA is TGTGCTAACGGGGGCTCCTACAATGAGCAGTTCTTC. This sequence encodes CANGGSYNEQFF.